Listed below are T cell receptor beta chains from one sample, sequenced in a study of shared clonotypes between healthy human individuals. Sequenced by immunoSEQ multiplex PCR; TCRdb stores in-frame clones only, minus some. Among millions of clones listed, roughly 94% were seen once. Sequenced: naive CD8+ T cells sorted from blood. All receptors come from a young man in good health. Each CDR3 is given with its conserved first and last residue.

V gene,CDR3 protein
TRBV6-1,CASSESRLAGINEQFF
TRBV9,CASSPLGQANGNTIYF
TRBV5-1,CASSLGPGADEQFF
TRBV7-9,CASSLGLAGFPYNEQFF
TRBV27,CASSFDRRSSYEQYF
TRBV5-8,CASSLDDSPTDTQYF
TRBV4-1,CASSQTLAEKLFF
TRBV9,CASDRGWALDYGYTF
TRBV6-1,CASSEYVGTSGTDEQFF
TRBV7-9,CASSLAPRQLPDTQYF
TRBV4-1,CASSRSLGQYNEQFF
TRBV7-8,CASSVGLAGIYEQYF
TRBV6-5,CASSYSKGTGPTEAFF
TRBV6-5,CASSYNLDNEQFF
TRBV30,CAWEKTRTGYEQYF
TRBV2,CASSEGDGSAYEQYF
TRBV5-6,CASSAFGGELFF
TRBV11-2,CASSWGGLAGVHEQYF
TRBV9,CASSVDGSGFNEQFF
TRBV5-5,CASSAGVSTGELFF
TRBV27,CASSPLDPAGYNEQFF
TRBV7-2,CASSPRGGSYNEQFF
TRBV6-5,CASSFSGRQETQYF
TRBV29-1,CSVGPNYGYTF
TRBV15,CATSRDRGIDEQFF
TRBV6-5,CASSFLDRFNEQFF
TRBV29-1,CSVETPDRASVYEQYF
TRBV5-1,CASSLFGGTDSNTGELFF
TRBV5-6,CASSWTGNEQFF
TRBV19,CASSIDPSNGATYNQPQHF
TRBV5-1,CASSLAGEGSPLHF
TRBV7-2,CASSLEGSGLAGGPYEQYF
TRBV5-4,CASSWLGDEQYF
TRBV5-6,CASSFWTGLNTQYF
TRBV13,CASSLETEGAAYGYTF
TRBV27,CASNGQGETEAFF
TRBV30,CAWRWNTEAFF
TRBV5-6,CASSLFSTSGNEQFF
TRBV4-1,CASSHKAGGGHTDTQYF
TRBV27,CASSIGQGWEETQYF
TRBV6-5,CASTSGVGAPPFF
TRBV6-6,CASTIPGLAPDTQYF
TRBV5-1,CASSDTGDLNTEAFF
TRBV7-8,CASSLVETYEQYF
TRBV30,CAWSVQPSIEQFF
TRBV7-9,CASSPPSGGGETQYF
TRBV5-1,CASSVASDGLGYTF
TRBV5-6,CASSLETGATTDTQYF